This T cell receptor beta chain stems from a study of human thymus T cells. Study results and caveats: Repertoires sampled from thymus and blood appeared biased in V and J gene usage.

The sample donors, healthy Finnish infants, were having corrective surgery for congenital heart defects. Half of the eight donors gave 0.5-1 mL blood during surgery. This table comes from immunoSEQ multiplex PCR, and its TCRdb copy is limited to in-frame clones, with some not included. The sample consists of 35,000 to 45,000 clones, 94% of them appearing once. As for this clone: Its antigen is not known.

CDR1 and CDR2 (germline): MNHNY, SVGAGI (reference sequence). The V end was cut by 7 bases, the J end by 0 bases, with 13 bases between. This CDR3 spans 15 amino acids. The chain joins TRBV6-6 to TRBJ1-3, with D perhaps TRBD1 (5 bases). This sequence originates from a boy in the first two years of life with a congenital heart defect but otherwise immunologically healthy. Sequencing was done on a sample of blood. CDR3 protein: CASTRRDSSGNTIYF. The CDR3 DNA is TGTGCCAGCACTCGCCGTGACAGCTCTGGAAACACCATATATTTT.